One sample yielded the 32 T cell receptor beta chains listed below, sequenced in a study of blood T cells in healthy people across ages. A sample-barcoded 5' primer and a J-beta primer mix were used in a second PCR of about 6 to 11 cycles. Each CDR3 protein gets one entry after TCRdb re-called the 5' RACE reads with MiXCR. The sample has approximately 670,000 distinct CDR3 sequences, approximately 40% seen once; the top ten hold around 30%. The sequencing input was blood. Every receptor here comes from an elderly man in good health.

This clonotype turned up a few times. The chain carries TRBV7-9 and TRBJ1-4, with 7 positions matching TRBD1. CDR3 length equals 14 residues. With 5 bases clipped from V and 6 bases from J, the junction kept 6 bases outside the gene matches. Germline assignment: CDR1 SEHNR and CDR2 FQNEAQ (reference sequence). CDR3 in amino acids: CASSPDRNDEKLFF. The DNA of the CDR3 is TGTGCCAGCAGCCCGGACAGGAACGATGAAAAACTGTTTTTT.

V and J are TRBV29-1 and TRBJ2-7; D perhaps matches TRBD1 (5 bases). Germline-derived CDR1 and CDR2 are SQVTM and ANQGSEA. This CDR3 has 14 residues. Trimming took off 7 bases at V and 0 bases at J, with 16 bases between the two ends. In nucleotides, the CDR3 is TGCAGCGCGACAGACCTTATTAACTCCTACGAGCAGTACTTC. Its translation: CSATDLINSYEQYF.

This clonotype was counted once. V gene TRBV27 combines with J gene TRBJ1-6; TRBD1 matches 7 bases. CDR3 length: 16 residues. Trimming took 8 bases from V and 8 from J; bases not matched to a gene: 15. CDR1 MNHEY and CDR2 SMNVEV come from the germline V gene (reference sequence). Here the CDR3 reads CASGETGAPLYSPLHF. In nucleotides, the CDR3 is TGTGCCAGCGGGGAAACAGGGGCGCCCCTCTATTCACCCCTCCACTTT.

The CDR3, as DNA: TGTGCCAGCAGTTTTCCGACTCCTGACGGACAAGAGACCCAGTACTTC. Translated: CASSFPTPDGQETQYF. The V call is TRBV12-3 or TRBV12-4, the J call TRBJ2-5; no definite D call. Trimming took off 3 bases at V and 2 bases at J, with 16 bases between the two ends. This CDR3 contains 16 residues.

There are a few counts of this clonotype. V gene TRBV7-2 combines with J gene TRBJ2-3; no clear D gene. The CDR3 is 12 amino acids. Germline CDR1 reads SGHTA; CDR2 reads FQGNSA. Trimming stripped 7 bases from V and 6 bases from J, with 11 bases between. CDR3 amino acids: CASTSYGDTQYF. CDR3 bases: TGTGCCAGCACCTCTTATGGGGATACGCAGTATTTT.

V and J are TRBV6-6 and TRBJ2-5; 8 nucleotides match TRBD2. CDR3 length: 13 residues. V lost 9 bases to trimming and J lost 11 bases; unmatched junction nucleotides: 14. Germline CDR1 MNHNY, CDR2 SVGAGI (reference sequence). DNA for the CDR3: TGTGCCAGTCACCGTGGGACCGGGGGGGGTCAGTACTTC. Its protein product is CASHRGTGGGQYF.

This clonotype was detected a few times. The gene calls are TRBV5-1 and TRBJ2-5; 10 bases are shared with TRBD1. V gave up 3 bases and J gave up 5 bases; unmatched junction bases: 16. Germline CDR1 and CDR2: SGHRS and YFSETQ. The CDR3 is made up of 18 amino acids. CDR3 nucleotides: TGCGCCAGCAGCTACGATAGAAAGACAGGGGGCAGTGTGGAGACCCAGTACTTC. Translating it yields CASSYDRKTGGSVETQYF.

The genes are TRBV29-1 and TRBJ2-2; the D gene is possibly TRBD2 (6 bases). The V gene's germline CDR1 is SQVTM and CDR2 ANQGSEA. The length of the CDR3 is 14 residues. V was trimmed by 7 bases and J by 6 bases, leaving 18 bases between them. The CDR3 nucleotides are TGCAGCGCCAACGGGGGTGAGAGTGCCGGGGAGCTGTTTTTT. This gives the protein CSANGGESAGELFF.

The V call is TRBV7-9, the J call TRBJ1-4; weak D call: TRBD1 (5 bases). This CDR3 has 14 amino acids. V lost 6 bases to trimming and J lost 5 bases, with 13 bases between them. Germline V gene lookup returns CDR1 SEHNR and CDR2 FQNEAQ (reference sequence). The CDR3 nucleotides are TGTGCCAGCAGTCTGCCGGGGCCCAATGAAAAACTGTTTTTT. This translates into CASSLPGPNEKLFF.

This rearrangement joins TRBV7-2 to TRBJ2-1; 8 nucleotides agree with TRBD2. Germline CDR1 is SGHTA and CDR2 is FQGNSA. The CDR3 runs 16 residues. V was clipped by 2 bases and J by 1 base; unmatched bases: 4. Here the CDR3 DNA reads TGTGCCAGCAGCTTAAGGGCGGGGGGATCCTACAATGAGCAGTTCTTC. This codes for CASSLRAGGSYNEQFF.

This clonotype was observed a handful of times. The rearrangement uses TRBV7-2 and TRBJ2-7; D gene unclear. Germline V gives CDR1 SGHTA, CDR2 FQGNSA. Trimming shortened V by 1 base and J by 6 bases, and 10 bases separated the two germline ends. CDR3 length: 13 residues. CDR3 bases: TGTGCCAGCAGCTTAGGACGGTACGGCGAGCAGTACTTC. Amino acids: CASSLGRYGEQYF. Using reference TRBV7-2 and TRBJ2-7 for the parts outside the CDR3, the full variable domain is GAGVSQSPSNKVTEKGKDVELRCDPISGHTALYWYRQSLGQGLEFLIYFQGNSAPDKSGLPSDRFSAERTGGSVSTLTIQRTQQEDSAVYLCASSLGRYGEQYFGPGTRLTVT.

The chain is built from TRBV6-2 or TRBV6-3 and TRBJ1-4; D is ambiguous. The germline gives CDR1 MNHEY, CDR2 SVGEGT. The CDR3 length is 16 residues. The V and J ends lost 5 bases and 0 bases respectively, with 13 bases between them. This CDR3 reads CASSNLAGSTNEKLFF. The CDR3 nucleotides are TGTGCCAGCAGTAATCTAGCAGGATCAACTAATGAAAAACTGTTTTTT.

This chain connects TRBV20-1 to TRBJ2-7; TRBD2 agrees at 10 bases. The V segment lost 2 bases and the J segment 6 bases; nucleotides outside the gene matches: 13. The CDR3 runs 16 residues. Per the germline V gene, CDR1 is DFQATT and CDR2 is SNEGSKA (reference sequence). The chain's CDR3 is CSARPNLAGETCEQYF. The DNA of the CDR3 is TGCAGTGCTAGACCCAACCTAGCGGGAGAAACCTGCGAGCAGTACTTC.

The V gene is TRBV7-2, the J gene TRBJ2-1; D gene unclear. Trimming shortened V by 8 bases and J by 0 bases, and 11 bases separated the two germline ends. This CDR3 spans 14 amino acids. Looked up from germline, CDR1 is SGHTA and CDR2 is FQGNSA. For the CDR3, the DNA is TGTGCCAGCGCCTCCGAGGCCTCCTACAATGAGCAGTTCTTC. Its translation is CASASEASYNEQFF.

This clonotype appeared once. The chain has TRBV3-1 and TRBJ2-6; D is perhaps TRBD1 (5 bases). V lost 0 bases and J lost 3, with 9 bases in between. The CDR3 totals 16 residues. Germline assignment: CDR1 LGHDT and CDR2 YNNKEL (reference sequence). CDR3 loop: CASSQDTGFGANVLTF. DNA of the CDR3: TGTGCCAGCAGCCAAGATACAGGCTTTGGGGCCAACGTCCTGACTTTC.

This clonotype was picked up many times. The J gene is TRBJ2-7, the V gene TRBV29-1; D remains ambiguous. From germline, CDR1 is SQVTM and CDR2 ANQGSEA. The CDR3 loop spans 11 amino acids. Trimming pared 7 bases from V and 2 bases from J, leaving 9 bases between. The CDR3 loop is CSGVVTYEQYF. The CDR3 DNA is TGCAGCGGAGTAGTAACCTACGAGCAGTACTTC.

About this clonotype: This may be a read error, as it is one base from a much larger clone. This chain joins TRBV4-2 and TRBJ2-7; D may correspond to TRBD1 or TRBD2 (5 bases each). This CDR3 has 17 residues. Germline CDR1 reads LGHNA; CDR2 reads YNFKEQ. CDR3 bases: TGTACCAGCAGCCAATGGGGGAGAGGGGAGAGCTCCTACGAGCAGTACTTC. Its protein product is CTSSQWGRGESSYEQYF.

V gene TRBV3-1 combines with J gene TRBJ1-5, with TRBD1 identical over 9 bases. With V trimmed by 4 bases and J by 0 bases, 1 base remained unmatched. The length of the CDR3 is 15 residues. Germline loops: CDR1 LGHDT, CDR2 YNNKEL (reference sequence). The DNA of the CDR3 is TGTGCCAGCAGCCGGGACAGGGATAGCAATCAGCCCCAGCATTTT. Its translation: CASSRDRDSNQPQHF.

This chain connects TRBV11-2 to TRBJ2-1; D is possibly TRBD1 (6 bases). This CDR3 contains 16 residues. Germline loops: CDR1 SGHAT, CDR2 FQNNGV. Trimming left V 0 bases short and J 11 bases short, with 20 bases between. The CDR3 DNA reads as TGTGCCAGCAGCTTAGACACACTAACAGGGTATCGGAAGCAGTTCTTC. Encoded protein: CASSLDTLTGYRKQFF.

V gene TRBV20-1 combines with J gene TRBJ2-1; TRBD1 matches at 8 bases. This CDR3 spans 13 amino acids. Germline loops: CDR1 DFQATT, CDR2 SNEGSKA (reference sequence). With 5 bases clipped from V and 5 bases from J, the junction kept 5 bases outside the gene matches. CDR3: CSAWGDRNNEQFF. The CDR3 DNA reads as TGCAGTGCTTGGGGGGACAGGAACAATGAGCAGTTCTTC.

This clonotype was recorded only once. J is TRBJ1-6 and V is TRBV12-3 or TRBV12-4; D is unclear. The CDR3 consists of 15 residues. V lost 7 bases and J lost 7, with 17 bases in between. The CDR3 region is CASTSRVRSNSPLHF. The CDR3 DNA reads TGTGCCAGCACTTCTCGGGTTCGGTCGAATTCACCCCTCCACTTT.

V gene TRBV6-1 combines with J gene TRBJ1-6; perhaps TRBD1 as D (5 bases). Germline lookup yields CDR1 MNHNS and CDR2 SASEGT. The CDR3 is made up of 15 amino acids. V was pared by 3 bases and J by 9 bases, with 15 bases between. The CDR3 DNA sequence: TGTGCCAGCAGTGACACCGGGACCGCGACTTCACCCCTCCACTTT. This translates into CASSDTGTATSPLHF.

In its sample, this clonotype was seen a few times. The V and J genes are TRBV6-1 and TRBJ1-6; D not resolved. V was trimmed by 8 bases and J by 7 bases, leaving 9 bases between them. Germline lookup yields CDR1 MNHNS and CDR2 SASEGT. The CDR3 is made up of 12 amino acids. This chain's CDR3 is CASGVWNSPLHF. CDR3 bases: TGTGCCAGCGGGGTCTGGAATTCACCCCTCCACTTT.

Here the CDR3 reads CASSLLSGGGDTQYF. As DNA, the CDR3 is TGTGCCAGCAGCCTTCTGAGCGGGGGTGGTGATACGCAGTATTTT. The chain carries TRBV4-2 and TRBJ2-3; 8 bases map to TRBD2. The CDR3 is 15 amino acids. Trimming cost V 4 bases and J 6 bases; bases outside gene matches: 9. Germline CDR1 LGHNA, CDR2 YNFKEQ.

As to this clonotype: The conserved final phenylalanine or tryptophan is absent from the CDR3, which likely points to a read error. The gene calls are TRBV7-3 and TRBJ2-1, with 8 bases lining up with TRBD2. J was trimmed by 2 bases and V by 7 bases; bases with no gene match: 10. The CDR3 has 16 amino acids. Germline assignment: CDR1 SGHTA and CDR2 FQGTGA. The chain's CDR3 is CASTQSGGRPYNEQFL. DNA of the CDR3: TGTGCCAGCACCCAAAGTGGCGGGAGGCCCTACAATGAGCAGTTCTTA.

The table lists this clonotype with a few counts. The rearrangement links TRBV5-4 to TRBJ2-1; 7 bases fit TRBD1. CDR1 SGHNT and CDR2 YYREEE come from the germline V gene (reference sequence). The V and J ends lost 5 bases and 4 bases, in that order; junction bases with no gene match: 6. The CDR3 consists of 14 residues. CDR3 sequence (DNA): TGTGCCAGCAGTTCGCAGGGGGTTTACAATGAGCAGTTCTTC. Protein sequence: CASSSQGVYNEQFF.

The V call is TRBV9, the J call TRBJ1-5, with unresolved D. The CDR3 length is 13 residues. Germline values: CDR1 SGDLS, CDR2 YYNGEE. Trimming pared 0 bases from V and 7 bases from J, leaving 8 bases between. The CDR3 loop is CASSVDTRQPQHF. The CDR3 DNA reads as TGTGCCAGCAGCGTAGATACGAGACAGCCCCAGCATTTT.

This clonotype has just one count. The chain joins TRBV5-8 to TRBJ1-2; TRBD1 might be the D (5 bases). This CDR3 is 15 amino acids long. V lost 5 bases, J lost 0 bases, and 14 bases lay in between. Germline-derived CDR1 and CDR2 are SGHTS and YDEGEE. As DNA, the CDR3 is TGTGCCAGCAGTTTTTTCCCGACAGCTAACTATGGCTACACCTTC. It encodes CASSFFPTANYGYTF.

This clonotype turned up a few times. The CDR3 DNA reads as TGCAGTGCTAGAGCGGGACAGGGTACCTACAATGAGCAGTACTTC. This translates into CSARAGQGTYNEQYF. This chain joins TRBV20-1 and TRBJ2-4, with 9 bases identical to TRBD1. This CDR3 spans 15 amino acids. With 1 base clipped from V and 13 bases from J, the junction kept 14 bases outside the gene matches. The V gene's germline CDR1 is DFQATT and CDR2 SNEGSKA (reference sequence).

This clonotype was counted only a few times. The chain has TRBV7-2 and TRBJ2-3; 14 bases are a match to TRBD2. This CDR3 region has 17 residues. J was trimmed by 5 bases and V by 1 base; bases with no gene match: 5. The germline CDR1 and CDR2 sequences are SGHTA and FQGNSA. The CDR3 DNA follows: TGTGCCAGCAGCTTAGGGGGACTAGCGGGGGCCCAAGATACGCAGTATTTT. It specifies CASSLGGLAGAQDTQYF.

The chain joins TRBV6-2 or TRBV6-3 to TRBJ2-5, with a weak D call TRBD1 (5 bases). Germline loops: CDR1 MNHEY, CDR2 SVGEGT. The germline V and J ends were trimmed by 2 bases and 2 bases, with 9 bases remaining between them. The CDR3 spans 14 residues. CDR3: CASSYGALQETQYF. As DNA, the CDR3 is TGTGCCAGCAGTTACGGGGCCTTACAAGAGACCCAGTACTTC.

The V and J genes are TRBV7-2 and TRBJ2-1; TRBD2 aligns across 10 bases. Germline CDR1 reads SGHTA; CDR2 reads FQGNSA. This CDR3 contains 16 residues. V gave up 1 base and J gave up 3 bases; unmatched junction bases: 3. The DNA for the CDR3 is TGTGCCAGCAGCTTAGTGCCTAGCGGGAGCTACAATGAGCAGTTCTTC. Its protein is CASSLVPSGSYNEQFF. Combining the CDR3 with reference TRBV7-2 and TRBJ2-1 gives the whole variable domain GAGVSQSPSNKVTEKGKDVELRCDPISGHTALYWYRQSLGQGLEFLIYFQGNSAPDKSGLPSDRFSAERTGGSVSTLTIQRTQQEDSAVYLCASSLVPSGSYNEQFFGPGTRLTVL.